This T cell receptor (beta chain) was recovered during a study of T cell responses to AZD1222 COVID-19 vaccine (dated by TCRdb to about 2021). About the investigation overall: AZD1222 recipients given second doses at about 4 weeks or at about 12 weeks were pooled, since spike-specific TCR depth and breadth were not found to differ between the two schedules. Trial participants were enrolled into age subgroups of 18-55, 56-69 and 70-plus years, which contained roughly 140, 27 and 60 TCR-sequenced participants, respectively. TCR sequencing was performed for roughly 250 trial participants, of whom around 210 were given two doses of AZD1222 and approximately 25 were given two doses of MenACWY control vaccine. Overall results and qualifications from the work: Epitopes outside the regions mutated in the B.1.351 and B.1.1.7 variants were reportedly recognized by nearly half of the unique spike-specific TCRs. Spike-specific TCR breadth and depth rose significantly after two AZD1222 doses compared with day 0 and with MenACWY recipients. Participants were mostly white British and included more females than males, and it was suggested by the authors that clonal diversity may have been underestimated. Conclusions about previously exposed vaccinees were limited because only six or seven AZD1222 recipients were SARS-CoV-2 seropositive at baseline. In the small 56-69-year group, the increase in depth fell short of significance, most likely because of low power. Because no samples from the day 14 peak response were available, repertoires could be characterized only after the peak T cell response. The vaccine-associated CD4 TCRs covered the entire spike protein, and the dominant responses fell in regions 160-218 and 743-854.

According to the study, the label for this sample's time point signals: baseline before first vaccination. Samples from vaccinated people were obtained from the UK trials COV001 and COV002, which included a single-blind randomized controlled phase 2/3 trial of AZD1222 (ChAdOx1 nCoV-19) in healthy adults. For TCRbeta chain sequencing, PBMC samples from trial participants were taken at day 0 and at day 28 after the second dose. The CDR3 regions of human TCRbeta chains were subjected to immunosequencing. Turning to the authors' computational methods: Repertoire TCRs were matched against a reference library of SARS-CoV-2-specific TCRs generated with the MIRA antigen-specificity platform. Breadth meant the fraction of unique TCRs that were SARS-CoV-2-associated, whereas depth meant the fraction of total T cells that were SARS-CoV-2-associated. Each spike-specific TCR was assigned to its reactive spike region and to a CD4 or CD8 class using the MIRA data. Log10-transformed breadth and depth values were compared by one-way ANOVA with Sidak's multiple comparisons tests. The source is immuneACCESS, and TCRdb retained only in-frame sequences with V and J called. Part of the clones is not carried over; for the studies checked, unresolved V genes explain less than half of this, and the remainder is unexplained. The DNA gave D and trimming, while V, J and clone size come from that table. The sample records some 130,000 clones, over 75% of which are singletons. The top ten clones comprise 3.5% to 4.5% of the sample.

On this clone: It has no known antigen specificity. Base qualities were left out, and no much larger clone turns up one base away.

The CDR3 spans 14 residues, from the cysteine through the phenylalanine. Kept here is only the CDR3 DNA, which spans 42 bases and is read in frame from base 1. For CDR1 and CDR2, the germline V gene lists MNHNS and SASEGT. V is shortened by 3 bases, J by 0 bases, and the region joining them spans 8 bases. The chain was built from TRBV6-1 and TRBJ1-2; the D gene identity is not certain. Here the sequenced sample was peripheral blood, taken on day 0 of AZD1222 vaccination. The sequence was obtained from an adult in good health. CDR3 reads: CASSEYRSNYGYTF. The DNA sequence is given as TGTGCCAGCAGTGAGTACAGATCTAACTATGGCTACACCTTC.